A selection of T cell receptor beta chains follows, all from one sample in a study of Ad26.COV2.S vaccination and SARS-CoV-2 variants. Using immunoSEQ multiplex PCR, the repertoire was profiled, and TCRdb retains in-frame clones only, with some absent. The sample carries around 450,000 clones, approximately 90% recorded once. The starting material was peripheral blood, obtained in a trial of Ad26.COV2.S vaccine versus placebo. The receptors stem from a person aged 18-60 years who received the Ad26.COV2.S COVID-19 vaccine or a placebo. Both conserved end residues are part of each CDR3.

V gene: TRBV6-2/TRBV6-3
J gene: TRBJ2-7
CDR3 protein: CASSWRGQYEQYF

V gene: TRBV30
J gene: TRBJ2-7
CDR3 protein: CAWSKTNDEQYF

V gene: TRBV5-1
J gene: TRBJ2-3
CDR3 protein: CASSLSGTGRDTQYF

V gene: TRBV28
J gene: TRBJ2-1
CDR3 protein: CASSPYTTGAQQFF

V gene: TRBV5-6
J gene: TRBJ2-1
CDR3 protein: CASSLVQSSGKFF

V gene: TRBV12-3/TRBV12-4
J gene: TRBJ2-6
CDR3 protein: CASSYSAGPNLTF

V gene: TRBV11-3
J gene: TRBJ2-7
CDR3 protein: CASSPRTGTHEQYF

V gene: TRBV27
J gene: TRBJ2-3
CDR3 protein: CASSPDRLAASTDTQYF

V gene: TRBV29-1
J gene: TRBJ2-7
CDR3 protein: CSVDSPLGEQYF

V gene: TRBV11-2
J gene: TRBJ1-2
CDR3 protein: CASSFWTGDNYGYTF

V gene: TRBV7-8
J gene: TRBJ1-5
CDR3 protein: CASSLTGGSGGPQHF

V gene: TRBV5-4
J gene: TRBJ2-5
CDR3 protein: CASSRFGETQYF

V gene: TRBV10-3
J gene: TRBJ1-1
CDR3 protein: CAISGGGPTNTEAFF

V gene: TRBV3-1/TRBV3-2
J gene: TRBJ2-7
CDR3 protein: CASSQEAGRGLAEQYF

V gene: TRBV10-3
J gene: TRBJ1-2
CDR3 protein: CAINTDRYGPYGYTF